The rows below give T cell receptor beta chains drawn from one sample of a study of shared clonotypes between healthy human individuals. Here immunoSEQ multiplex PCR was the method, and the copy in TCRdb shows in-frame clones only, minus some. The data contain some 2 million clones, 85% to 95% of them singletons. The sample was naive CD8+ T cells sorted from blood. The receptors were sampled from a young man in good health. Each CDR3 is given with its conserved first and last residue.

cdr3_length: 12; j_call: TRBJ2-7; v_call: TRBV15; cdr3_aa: CATSSGLHEQYF
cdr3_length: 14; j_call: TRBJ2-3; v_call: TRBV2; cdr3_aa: CASSGTETTDTQYF
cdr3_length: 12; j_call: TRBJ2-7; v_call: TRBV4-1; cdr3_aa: CASSQEGRPQYF
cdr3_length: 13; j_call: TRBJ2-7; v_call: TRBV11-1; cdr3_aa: CASSLSRSYEQYF
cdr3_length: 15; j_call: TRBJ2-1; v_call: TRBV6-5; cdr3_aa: CASSLYRAGDYEQFF
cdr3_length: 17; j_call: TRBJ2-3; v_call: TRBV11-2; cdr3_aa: CASSVGTSGRTTDTQYF
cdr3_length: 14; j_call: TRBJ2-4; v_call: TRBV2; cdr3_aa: CASGPTDNKNIQYF
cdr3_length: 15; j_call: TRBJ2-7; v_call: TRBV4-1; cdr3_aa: CASSHSGLADYEQYF
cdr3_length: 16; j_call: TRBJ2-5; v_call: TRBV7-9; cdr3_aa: CASSTPPGLAGETQYF
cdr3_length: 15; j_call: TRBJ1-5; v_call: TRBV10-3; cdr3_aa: CAISAGDGSNQPQHF
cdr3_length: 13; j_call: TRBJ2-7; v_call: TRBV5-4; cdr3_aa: CASSLALGNEQYF
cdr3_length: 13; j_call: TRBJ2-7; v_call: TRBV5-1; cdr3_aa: CASSLPRGLEQYF
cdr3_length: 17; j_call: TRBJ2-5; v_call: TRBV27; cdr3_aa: CASTFFPSGTGIGTQYF
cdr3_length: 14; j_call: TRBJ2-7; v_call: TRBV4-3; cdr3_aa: CASSQGTSFYEQYF
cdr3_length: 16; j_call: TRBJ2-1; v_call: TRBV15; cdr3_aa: CATSPWTESSYNEQFF
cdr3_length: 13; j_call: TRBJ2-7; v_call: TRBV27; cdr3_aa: CASSLSGDYEQYF
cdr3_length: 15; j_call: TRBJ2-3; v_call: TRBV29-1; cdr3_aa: CSVAGGERGTDTQYF
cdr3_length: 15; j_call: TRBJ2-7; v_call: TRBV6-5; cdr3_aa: CASSKLREFYHEQYF
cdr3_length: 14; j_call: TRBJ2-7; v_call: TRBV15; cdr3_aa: CATSPSPADYEQYF
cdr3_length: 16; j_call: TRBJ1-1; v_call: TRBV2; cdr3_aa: CASSEDPDRMNTEAFF
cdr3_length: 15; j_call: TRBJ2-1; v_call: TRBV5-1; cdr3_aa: CASSLSRTSYNEQFF
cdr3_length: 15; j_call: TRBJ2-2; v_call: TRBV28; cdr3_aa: CASSLLGLNTGELFF
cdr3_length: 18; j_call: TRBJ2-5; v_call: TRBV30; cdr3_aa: CAWSVQQLPGLGAETQYF
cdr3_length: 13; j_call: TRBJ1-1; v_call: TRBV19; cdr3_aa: CASSVALRAEAFF
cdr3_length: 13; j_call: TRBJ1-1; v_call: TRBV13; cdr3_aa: CASSYTGGTEAFF
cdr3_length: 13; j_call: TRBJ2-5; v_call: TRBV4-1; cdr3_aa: CASSPRKKETQYF
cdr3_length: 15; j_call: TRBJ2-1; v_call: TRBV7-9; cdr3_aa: CASSLWAGGDNEQFF
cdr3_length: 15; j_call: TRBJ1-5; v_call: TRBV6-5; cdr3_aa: CASSLQGIGNQPQHF
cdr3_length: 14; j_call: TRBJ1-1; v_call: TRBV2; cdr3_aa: CASRVQGLNTEAFF
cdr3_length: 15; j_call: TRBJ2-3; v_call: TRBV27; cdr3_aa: CASSQQTASTDTQYF
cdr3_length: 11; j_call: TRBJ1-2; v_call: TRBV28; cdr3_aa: CASTRNYGYTF
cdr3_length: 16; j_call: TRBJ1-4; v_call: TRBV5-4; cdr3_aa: CASSLDIGSTNEKLFF
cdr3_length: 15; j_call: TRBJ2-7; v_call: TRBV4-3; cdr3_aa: CASSQVWPSSYEQYF
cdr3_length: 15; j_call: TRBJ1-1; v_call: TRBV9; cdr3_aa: CASSGVSAGDTEAFF
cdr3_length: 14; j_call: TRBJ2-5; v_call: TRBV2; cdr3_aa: CASTDVGAYETQYF
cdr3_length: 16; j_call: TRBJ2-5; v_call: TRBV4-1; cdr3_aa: CASSQVAGGQEETQYF
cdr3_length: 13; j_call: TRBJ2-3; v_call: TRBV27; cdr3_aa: CASRFGAADTQYF
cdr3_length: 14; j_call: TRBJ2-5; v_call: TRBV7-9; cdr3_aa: CASSLSGTAETQYF
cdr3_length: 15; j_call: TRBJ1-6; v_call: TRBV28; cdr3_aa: CASSFLRQGLSPLHF
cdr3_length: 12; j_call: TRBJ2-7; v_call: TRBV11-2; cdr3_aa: CASSSRGYEQYF
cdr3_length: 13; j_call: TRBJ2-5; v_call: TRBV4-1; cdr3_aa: CASSQAGGDTQYF
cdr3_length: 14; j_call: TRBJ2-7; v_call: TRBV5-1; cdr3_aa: CASSPDIITYEQYF
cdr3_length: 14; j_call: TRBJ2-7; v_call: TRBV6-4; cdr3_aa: CASSTGLAGYEQYF
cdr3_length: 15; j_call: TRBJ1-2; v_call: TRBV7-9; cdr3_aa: CASSPPVGQAYGYTF
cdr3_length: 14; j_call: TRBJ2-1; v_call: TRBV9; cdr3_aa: CASSVGGGTNEQFF
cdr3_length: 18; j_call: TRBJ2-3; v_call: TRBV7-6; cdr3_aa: CASSPSAASGRVTDTQYF
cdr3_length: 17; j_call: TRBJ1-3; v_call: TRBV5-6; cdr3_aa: CASSLDPGAGSGNTIYF
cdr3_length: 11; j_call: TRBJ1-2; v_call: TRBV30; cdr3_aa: CAWSVPQGYTF
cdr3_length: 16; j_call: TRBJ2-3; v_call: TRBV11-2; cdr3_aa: CASSPLGVQGPDTQYF
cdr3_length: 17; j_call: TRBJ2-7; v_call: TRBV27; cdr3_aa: CASSLMDGARSTYEQYF
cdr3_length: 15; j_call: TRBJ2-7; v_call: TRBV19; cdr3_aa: CASQDRGVPHYEQYF
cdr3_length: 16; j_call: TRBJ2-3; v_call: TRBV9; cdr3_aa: CASSVADRRSTDTQYF
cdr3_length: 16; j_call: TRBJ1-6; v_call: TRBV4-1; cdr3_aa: CASSQERSLYNSPLHF
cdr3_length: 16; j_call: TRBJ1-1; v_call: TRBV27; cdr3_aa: CASSLTQHLRDTEAFF
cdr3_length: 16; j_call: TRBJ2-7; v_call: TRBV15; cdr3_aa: CATSRGLAGDTYEQYF
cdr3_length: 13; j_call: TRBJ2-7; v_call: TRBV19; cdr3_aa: CASSIASSYEQYF
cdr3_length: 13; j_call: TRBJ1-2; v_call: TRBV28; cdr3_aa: CASTLTGTYGYTF
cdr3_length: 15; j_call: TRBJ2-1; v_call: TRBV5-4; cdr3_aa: CASSHLQREMNEQFF
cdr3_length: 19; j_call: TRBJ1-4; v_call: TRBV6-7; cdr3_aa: CASTQPKGVAAATNEKLFF